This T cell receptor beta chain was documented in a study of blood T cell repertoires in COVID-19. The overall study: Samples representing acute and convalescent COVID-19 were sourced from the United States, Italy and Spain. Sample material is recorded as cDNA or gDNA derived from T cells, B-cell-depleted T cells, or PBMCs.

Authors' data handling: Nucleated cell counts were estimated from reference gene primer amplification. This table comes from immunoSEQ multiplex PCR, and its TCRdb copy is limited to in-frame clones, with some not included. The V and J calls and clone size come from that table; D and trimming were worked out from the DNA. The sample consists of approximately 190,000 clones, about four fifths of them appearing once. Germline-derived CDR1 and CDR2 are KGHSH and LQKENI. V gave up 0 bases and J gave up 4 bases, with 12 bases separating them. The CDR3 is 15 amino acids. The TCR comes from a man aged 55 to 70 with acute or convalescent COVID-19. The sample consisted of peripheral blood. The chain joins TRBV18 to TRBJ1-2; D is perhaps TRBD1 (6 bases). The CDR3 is CASSPPGGAPYGYTF. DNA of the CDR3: TGTGCCAGCTCACCACCAGGGGGAGCACCCTATGGCTACACCTTC. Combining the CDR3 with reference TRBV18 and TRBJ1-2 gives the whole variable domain NAGVMQNPRHLVRRRGQEARLRCSPMKGHSHVYWYRQLPEEGLKFMVYLQKENIIDESGMPKERFSAEFPKEGPSILRIQQVVRGDSAAYFCASSPPGGAPYGYTFGSGTRLTVV.